This TCR beta chain was documented in a study of regulatory T cells in long-lasting Graves disease. Overall study: Antithyroid drug exposure in newly diagnosed Graves' patients had lasted under 3 months.

As for time point: newly diagnosed GD, antithyroid drugs for less than 3 months. Construction of the TCR library relied on RNA isolated from PBMCs. As for this clonotype: The junction departs from germline at one end; a sequencing error may be responsible.

To make TCR beta libraries, researchers used iRepertoire HTBI primers and Arm-PCR of CDR3 regions. TCRdb called the multiplex PCR reads again in MiXCR, with one record for every CDR3 protein. This sample has some 250,000 distinct CDR3 sequences, with 20% found just once. This CDR3 is built from 15 residues. CDR1 is LNHDA and CDR2 is SQIVND in the germline V gene (reference sequence). V usage is TRBV19 and J usage is TRBJ2-1; no clear D. The sequencing here drew on peripheral blood mononuclear cells (PBMCs), taken at new diagnosis, from a patient treated with antithyroid drugs. The source is a female donor with Graves disease. CDR3 sequence: CASSSDPASYNGQFF. In DNA form, the CDR3 reads TGTGCCAGTAGCTCCGATCCCGCATCCTACAATGGGCAGTTCTTC.